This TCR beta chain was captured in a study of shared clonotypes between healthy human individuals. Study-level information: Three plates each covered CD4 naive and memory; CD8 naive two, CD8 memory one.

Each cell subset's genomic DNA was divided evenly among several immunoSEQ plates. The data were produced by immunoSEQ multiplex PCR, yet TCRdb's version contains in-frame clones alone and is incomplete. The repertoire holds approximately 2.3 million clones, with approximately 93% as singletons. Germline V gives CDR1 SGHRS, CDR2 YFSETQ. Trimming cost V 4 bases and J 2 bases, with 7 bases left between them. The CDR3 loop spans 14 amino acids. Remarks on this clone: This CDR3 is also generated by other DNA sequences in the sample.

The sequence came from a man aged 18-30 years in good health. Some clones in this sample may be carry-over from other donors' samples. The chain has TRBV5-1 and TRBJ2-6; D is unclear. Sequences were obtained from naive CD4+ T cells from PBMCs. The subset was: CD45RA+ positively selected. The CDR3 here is CASSPQAGANVLTF. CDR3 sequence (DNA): TGCGCCAGCAGCCCCCAAGCTGGGGCCAACGTCCTGACTTTC.